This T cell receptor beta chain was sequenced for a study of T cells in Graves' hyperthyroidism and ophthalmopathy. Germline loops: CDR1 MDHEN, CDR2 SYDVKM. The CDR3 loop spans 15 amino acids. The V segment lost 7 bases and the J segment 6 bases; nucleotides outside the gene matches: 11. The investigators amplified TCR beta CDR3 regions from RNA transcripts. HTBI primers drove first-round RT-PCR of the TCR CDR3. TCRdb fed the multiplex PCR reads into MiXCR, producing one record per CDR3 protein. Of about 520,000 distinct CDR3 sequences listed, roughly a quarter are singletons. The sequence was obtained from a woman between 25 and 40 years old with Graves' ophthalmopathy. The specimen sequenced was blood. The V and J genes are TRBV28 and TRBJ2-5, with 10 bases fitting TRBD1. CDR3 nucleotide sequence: TGTGCCAGCACTACGACCCGGGACAGGGGACAGACCCAGTACTTC. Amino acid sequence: CASTTTRDRGQTQYF.